This T cell receptor beta chain derives from a study of blood T cell repertoires in COVID-19. At the level of the study: Some COVID-19 samples were acute and others convalescent; all came from the United States, Italy and Spain.

Germline V lookup: CDR1 LGHNT, CDR2 FRNRAP. Trimming pared 2 bases from V and 0 bases from J, leaving 17 bases between. The CDR3 is 18 residues long. TCRdb's table, derived via immunoSEQ multiplex PCR, lists solely in-frame clones and lacks some. The sample lists fewer than 200,000 clones; approximately 92% were seen once. This chain joins TRBV12-5 and TRBJ1-5; D unclear. The receptor was isolated from a man under 40 with COVID-19, enrolled during active disease. The sample consisted of peripheral blood. DNA of the CDR3: TGTGCTAGTGGTTTGTCGGACGGACTACGCTATAGCAATCAGCCCCAGCATTTT. Amino acid sequence: CASGLSDGLRYSNQPQHF.